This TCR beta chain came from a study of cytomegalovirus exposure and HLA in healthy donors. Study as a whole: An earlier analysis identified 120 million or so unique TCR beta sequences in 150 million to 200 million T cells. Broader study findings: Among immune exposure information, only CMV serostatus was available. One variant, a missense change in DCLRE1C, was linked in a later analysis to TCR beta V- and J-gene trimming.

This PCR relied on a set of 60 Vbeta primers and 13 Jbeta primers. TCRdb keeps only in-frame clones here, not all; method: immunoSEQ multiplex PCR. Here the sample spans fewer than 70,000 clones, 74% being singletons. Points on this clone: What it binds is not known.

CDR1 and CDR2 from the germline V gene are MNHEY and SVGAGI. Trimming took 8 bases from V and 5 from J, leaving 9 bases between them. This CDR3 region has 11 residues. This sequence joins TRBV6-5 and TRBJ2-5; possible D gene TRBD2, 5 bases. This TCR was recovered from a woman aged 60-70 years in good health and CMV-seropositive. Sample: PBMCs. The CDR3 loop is CASYQRETQYF. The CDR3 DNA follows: TGTGCCAGCTATCAGCGGGAGACCCAGTACTTC.